This T cell receptor beta chain stems from a study of vaccination and CD4 T cells after COVID-19. Study summary: Stimulation of the cells used overlapping spike peptide pools from SARS-CoV-2 and from the common cold coronaviruses HCoV-NL63, HCoV-OC43 and HCoV-229E.

Scientists ran DNA taken from cultured CD4+ T cells through the Oncomine TCR Beta short-read assay for sequencing. TCRdb reanalysed the PCR reads using MiXCR and keeps one entry per CDR3 protein. The data contain roughly 5,000 distinct CDR3 sequences, about 45% of them seen just once; the ten biggest clones take up under 35%. A remark on this clonotype: Its target is not known.

Trimming took 5 bases from V and 0 from J, leaving 14 bases between them. The CDR3 extends over 15 amino acids. CDR1 and CDR2 (germline): SGHTA, FQGNSA. Treatment: roughly ten-day PBMC culture with coronavirus spike peptide pools or control peptides (ViraFEST assay). Antigen-specific T cell expansion with peptide pools preceded TCR sequencing in the ViraFEST approach. Overall study findings and caveats: Vaccine-specific clones numbering 304 of 307 showed spike mono-reactivity in convalescent patients.

The gene calls are TRBV7-2 and TRBJ2-7; D might be TRBD1 or TRBD2, each matching 7 bases. The TCR originated in a human donor who had recovered from COVID-19. Sequenced input: CD4+ T cells from blood, cultured in vitro. In DNA form, the CDR3 reads TGTGCCAGCAGCGTTCAGGGGGGGAACTCCTACGAGCAGTACTTC. Amino acids: CASSVQGGNSYEQYF.